Described below is a single T cell receptor (beta chain) sequence and its context. Sequenced by immunoSEQ multiplex PCR; TCRdb stores in-frame clones only, minus some. Among roughly 130,000 clones listed, approximately 89% were seen once. This CDR3 region has 14 residues. With 0 bases removed from V and 2 bases from J, the gap between germline ends came to 8 bases. The germline gives CDR1 SQVTM, CDR2 ANQGSEA. This sample is drawn from a study of cytomegalovirus exposure and HLA in healthy donors. The gene calls are TRBV29-1 and TRBJ2-1; D gene unclear. The sample consisted of PBMCs. The sequence was collected from a man younger than 40 in good health and CMV-seronegative. CDR3 nucleotide sequence: TGCAGCGTTGAAGATGTACTTCCCTACAATGAGCAGTTCTTC. Residues: CSVEDVLPYNEQFF.